Below are 5 T cell receptor beta chains sequenced from a single sample in a study of T cells after posttransplantation cyclophosphamide. The data were produced by immunoSEQ multiplex PCR, yet TCRdb's version contains in-frame clones alone and is incomplete. Found here are about 33,000 clones, no singletons; the ten largest cover around 1.2%. Sequencing was performed on PBMCs. These receptors were taken from a girl aged 10-17 years in good health, CMV-negative, and a related stem cell transplant donor.

This clone was observed at least ten times. This chain uses TRBV7-8 with TRBJ2-7; 7 bases match TRBD2. V dropped 4 bases and J dropped 5; count of bases not matched to a gene: 8. CDR3 length: 14 amino acids. The V gene's germline CDR1 is SGHVS and CDR2 FQNEAQ. The CDR3 bases are TGTGCCAGCAGCTACGGGCCTGGGGGGGACGAGCAGTACTTC. Its protein is CASSYGPGGDEQYF.

This clone occurred many times. The chain couples TRBV5-6 to TRBJ1-1; D gene ambiguous. The CDR3 is made up of 12 amino acids. Germline V lookup: CDR1 SGHDT, CDR2 YYEEEE. V was trimmed by 4 bases and J by 0 bases, leaving 4 bases between them. CDR3 protein: CASSIMNTEAFF. The CDR3 bases are TGTGCCAGCAGCATAATGAACACTGAAGCTTTCTTT.

This clone was observed at least ten times. V usage is TRBV5-4 and J usage is TRBJ2-3; TRBD2 is a possible D gene (6 bases). The CDR3 covers 13 residues. Looked up from germline, CDR1 is SGHNT and CDR2 is YYREEE (reference sequence). V was shortened by 4 bases and J by 6 bases, with 12 bases between the two germline ends. CDR3 DNA: TGTGCCAGCAGCCACCTAGCGAAGGATACGCAGTATTTT. Translation gives CASSHLAKDTQYF.

This clone came up many times. The rearrangement uses TRBV4-1 and TRBJ2-7; D perhaps matches TRBD1 (6 bases). The germline CDR1 and CDR2 sequences are MGHRA and YSYEKL. The CDR3 spans 16 residues. Trimming shortened V by 5 bases and J by 4 bases, and 21 bases separated the two germline ends. The CDR3 DNA follows: TGCGCCAGCAGCTATGGACCGGACAGTTATCGGTACGAGCAGTACTTC. This encodes CASSYGPDSYRYEQYF.

This clone was seen many times. For the CDR3, the DNA is TGCGCCAGCAGCCAAGAGGTGGGGGGAAACACCGGGGAGCTGTTTTTT. This gives the protein CASSQEVGGNTGELFF. V is TRBV4-3 and J is TRBJ2-2; D may be TRBD2 (6 bases). CDR1 and CDR2 from the germline V gene are LGHNA and YSLEER. The CDR3 sequence is 16 residues long. Trimming removed 0 bases at V and 2 bases at J, with 10 bases between.